This T cell receptor beta chain originates from a study of control samples from healthy donors and cancer patients. The table came from immunoSEQ multiplex PCR; TCRdb's copy has only in-frame clones and leaves some out. This listing includes about 200,000 clones. Trimming cost V 2 bases and J 2 bases, with 12 bases left between them. CDR1 is MDHEN and CDR2 is SYDVKM in the germline V gene. This CDR3 is 15 amino acids long. The V gene is TRBV28, the J gene TRBJ1-2, with a weak D call TRBD1 (5 bases). The receptor's source is a woman aged 25 to 39 in good health. The sequencing input was blood. CDR3 bases: TGTGCCAGCAGTTTACCGGGACGGGGGAACTATGGCTACACCTTC. Protein sequence: CASSLPGRGNYGYTF.